The text below deals with one TCR beta chain. The antigen is not known. From the 5' RACE reads, TCRdb called clonotypes with MiXCR, one entry per CDR3 protein. Among about 410,000 distinct CDR3 sequences listed, about 20% were seen once. The sample comes from a study of T-cell memory formation after mild COVID-19. Overall study context: TCR clusters were largely donor specific.

The study, taken as a whole, reports: Certain responding clones were present in pre-infection memory, suggesting participation of cross-reactive memory. While clones contracting from day 15 to 85 were balanced between CD4 and CD8, later expanders leaned CD4+. For second-wave clones that peaked at day 37, SARS-CoV-2 specificity went unverified.

Trimming left V 5 bases short and J 5 bases short, with 15 bases between. There are 14 residues in the CDR3. The germline V gene encodes CDR1 SGHTA and CDR2 FQGNSA. Sequenced input: PBMCs or a T cell subset sorted from them (not recorded which). The receptor was isolated from a man aged 18 to 35 who had mild COVID-19 (a few samples of this study predate the infection). Cell type and time point are not known. The chain links TRBV7-2 to TRBJ2-5; D unclear. CDR3 in DNA: TGTGCCAGCAGCACCCGACATGGGCGGGAGACCCAGTACTTC. As protein: CASSTRHGRETQYF.